What follows is one TCR beta chain and its context. The sample belongs to a study of T cell changes during pregnancy in multiple sclerosis. Repertoires were generated with immunoSEQ multiplex PCR, while TCRdb's copy carries only in-frame clones and drops some. Among approximately 130,000 clones, around 95% were seen once, and the ten largest hold roughly 0.45%. The ends were cut back, 2 bases at V and 2 bases at J, with 3 bases in the middle. The germline V gene has CDR1 DFQATT and CDR2 SNEGSKA (reference sequence). The CDR3 has 11 amino acids. Sequenced material: peripheral blood, taken after pregnancy. This clonotype was sampled from a female donor with multiple sclerosis, enrolled in a pregnancy study. The chain has TRBV20-1 and TRBJ2-5; D is unresolved. The CDR3 region is CSARPQETQYF. CDR3 nucleotide sequence: TGCAGTGCTAGACCTCAAGAGACCCAGTACTTC.